This T cell receptor beta chain was identified in a study of cytomegalovirus exposure and HLA in healthy donors. Regarding this clone: Antigen: not known.

The PCR employed 60 Vbeta primers together with 13 Jbeta primers. TCRdb's table, derived via immunoSEQ multiplex PCR, lists solely in-frame clones and lacks some. The repertoire holds tens of thousands of clones, roughly 67% seen once, with approximately 6.3% in the top ten. The study, taken as a whole, reports: Within an earlier analysis, most TCR beta V segments proved productive either about 90% or about 30% of the time.

The TCR was taken from a boy aged 5-17 years in good health and CMV-seropositive. The specimen was PBMCs.

CDR3 coding DNA: TGTGCCAGCAGCCTGGACCAGGGGGCGTACAATGAGCAGTTCTTC. This translates into CASSLDQGAYNEQFF. This chain uses TRBV6-5 with TRBJ2-1; the match to TRBD1 covers 8 bases. Per the germline V gene, CDR1 is MNHEY and CDR2 is SVGAGI. V shed 6 bases, J shed 4 bases, and the junction held 8 bases outside the gene matches. The CDR3 sequence is 15 residues long.